The present T cell receptor (beta chain) was sequenced within a study of PD-1 blockade in classical Hodgkin lymphoma (dated by TCRdb to the early 2020s). Regarding the study in general: Nivolumab dosing was 3 mg/kg intravenously every 2 weeks, continuing until either disease progression or unacceptable toxicity. A peripheral blood immune signature of response to PD-1 blockade in classical Hodgkin lymphoma was defined using TCR beta sequencing and CyTOF. On the study overall, not on this receptor specifically: Lower diversity was observed in patients in whom nivolumab was started less than 1 year after ASCT, and these patients were excluded from later analyses so that confounding by immune reconstitution would be avoided. The study covered only a single clinical trial cohort, and the causes of the repertoire differences, possibly disease activity or prior therapy, were still not defined. Baseline TCR diversity was reported to be lower in newly diagnosed patients than in healthy donors and to be lower still in relapsed/refractory patients. CD4+ but not CD8+ TCR diversity rose significantly by C4D1 (p=0.0027 vs p=0.16), most apparent in complete responders (p=0.02). Baseline diversity similar to that of newly diagnosed patients was observed in trial patients achieving complete response, whereas significantly lower diversity was observed in partial responders and progressors.

According to the study, the label for this sample's time point signals: cycle 2 day 1 (C2D1) of nivolumab. Every trial patient had relapsed after autologous stem cell transplantation, and cohorts A, B and C differed in prior brentuximab vedotin exposure. The trial cohort comprised 60 or so patients with relapsed/refractory classical Hodgkin lymphoma whose best overall responses were complete response, partial response or progressive disease. Single-agent nivolumab was administered to trial patients in the multi-cohort phase II CheckMate 205 trial. An independent review committee assessed best overall response using the 2007 International Working Group response criteria. PBMCs from the trial were collected at three points: immediately before nivolumab initiation (C1D1), and during therapy at cycle 2 day 1 and cycle 4 day 1. After peripheral blood was drawn into 8 mL Vacutainer Cell Preparation Tubes, PBMCs were isolated by centrifugation and then cryopreserved.

The Qiagen DNeasy kit was used to extract genomic DNA from unsorted PBMCs and from the negatively selected CD4+ and CD8+ fractions. Amplification of TCR beta CDR3 regions was done by immunoSEQ multiplex PCR with primers that anneal to V and J segments. A synthetic immune receptor repertoire was used to minimize amplification bias, and any residual bias was removed computationally once sequencing was done. The published analysis was carried out like this. Repertoire diversity was quantified as the Shannon entropy index using custom Python scripts. The unsorted, CD4+ and CD8+ repertoires were each analyzed separately, with the exception of combined analyses, where CD4+ and CD8+ sequences were merged in silico. Clonal expansion was defined as a frequency increase of at least 2-fold after treatment compared with C1D1, and clones undetected at baseline were assigned a pseudocount of 0.5. Singleton clones were defined as clones with 0 or 1 copy at C1D1, and non-singleton clones were defined as clones with 2 or more copies. Clones expanded in unsorted samples were assigned a CD4+, CD8+ or unknown annotation through matching of protein sequences in sorted samples from the same patient. Wilcoxon tests were applied to paired samples to test diversity changes from C1D1 to C4D1. This immuneACCESS table, as held by TCRdb, lists in-frame sequences with V and J called but not all clones. Of the missing ones, under half trace to an unresolved V gene in checked studies; the others have no known cause. That table supplies the V and J calls and clone size; D and trimming were determined from the DNA. Recorded for this sample are about 150,000 clones; less than 80% of them occurred a single time. 9.2% of the sample is in the top ten clones.

Its CDR3 holds 13 amino acids, cysteine through phenylalanine. This entry keeps only the CDR3 DNA: 39 bases, framed from base 1. Per the germline V gene, SGHRS is the CDR1 and YFSETQ is the CDR2. Relative to germline, V is missing 4 bases and J is missing 5 bases, with 2 bases of the junction outside any gene match. Turning to this clone: There is no known antigen for this receptor. Nothing much larger sits one base from this clone, and base qualities are not available.

Here the chain combines TRBV5-1 and TRBJ2-2, with TRBD1 identical over 7 junction bases. The source material was peripheral blood mononuclear cells (PBMCs), sampled before the second cycle of nivolumab. This sequence originates from a human donor with classical Hodgkin lymphoma. CDR3 reads: CASSEQGTGELFF. The nucleotide sequence reads TGCGCCAGCAGCGAACAGGGGACCGGGGAGCTGTTTTTT. With the portions outside the CDR3 filled from the reference TRBV5-1 and TRBJ2-2 genes, the complete variable region becomes KAGVTQTPRYLIKTRGQQVTLSCSPISGHRSVSWYQQTPGQGLQFLFEYFSETQRNKGNFPGRFSGRQFSNSRSEMNVSTLELGDSALYLCASSEQGTGELFFGEGSRLTVL.